The present T cell receptor (beta chain) was sequenced within a study of PD-L1 blockade in urothelial cancer. Across the whole study: Median T cell yield from blood was approximately 150,000.

Findings and caveats of the study: At 3 weeks on treatment, tumor-associated clones expanded more with durable benefit.

Time point described: pretreatment peripheral blood. Data came from immunoSEQ multiplex PCR; TCRdb stores just in-frame clones and leaves some out. Of 85,000 to 95,000 clones listed, around 92% are singletons. With regard to this clone: The target antigen is unknown.

The CDR3 loop spans 15 amino acids. The ends lost 7 bases at V and 4 bases at J; junction bases unmatched: 12. Germline-derived CDR1 and CDR2 are MDHEN and SYDVKM. This TCR came from a woman aged 80 or over with urothelial cancer. The rearrangement links TRBV28 to TRBJ1-2; 7 nucleotides agree with TRBD1. This specimen was PBMCs, taken around atezolizumab (anti-PD-L1) treatment. The CDR3 loop is CASTLIRDSFYGYTF. The CDR3 coding sequence is TGTGCCAGCACCCTAATCCGGGACAGTTTCTATGGCTACACCTTC.